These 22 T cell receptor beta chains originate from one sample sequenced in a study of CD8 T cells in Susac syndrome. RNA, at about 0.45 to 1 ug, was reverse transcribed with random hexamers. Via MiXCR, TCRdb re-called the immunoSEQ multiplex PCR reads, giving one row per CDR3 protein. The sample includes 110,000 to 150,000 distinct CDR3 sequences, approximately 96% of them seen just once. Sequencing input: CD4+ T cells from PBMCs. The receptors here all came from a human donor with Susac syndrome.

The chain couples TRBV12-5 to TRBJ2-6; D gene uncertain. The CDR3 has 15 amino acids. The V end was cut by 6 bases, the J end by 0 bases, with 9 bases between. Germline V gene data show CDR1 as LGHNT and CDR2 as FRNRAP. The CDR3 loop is CASGDANSGANVLTF. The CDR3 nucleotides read TGTGCTAGTGGGGACGCGAACTCTGGGGCCAACGTCCTGACTTTC.

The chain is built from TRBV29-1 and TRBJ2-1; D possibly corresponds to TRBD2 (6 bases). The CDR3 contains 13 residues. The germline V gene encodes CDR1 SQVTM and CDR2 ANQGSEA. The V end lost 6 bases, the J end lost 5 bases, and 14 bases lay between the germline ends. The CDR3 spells CSVGVGGDNEQFF. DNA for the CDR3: TGCAGCGTGGGGGTCGGCGGGGACAATGAGCAGTTCTTC.

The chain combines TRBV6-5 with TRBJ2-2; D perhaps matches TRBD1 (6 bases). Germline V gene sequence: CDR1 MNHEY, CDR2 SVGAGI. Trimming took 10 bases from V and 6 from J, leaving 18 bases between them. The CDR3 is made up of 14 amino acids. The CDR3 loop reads CATRQVIGAGELFF. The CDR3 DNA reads TGTGCCACCAGACAGGTTATTGGGGCCGGGGAGCTGTTTTTT.

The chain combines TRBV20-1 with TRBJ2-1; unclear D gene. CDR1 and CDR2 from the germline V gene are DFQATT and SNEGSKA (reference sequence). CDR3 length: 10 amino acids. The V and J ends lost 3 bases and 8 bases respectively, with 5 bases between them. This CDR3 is CSASSYEQFF. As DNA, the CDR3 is TGCAGTGCTAGTTCCTATGAGCAGTTCTTC.

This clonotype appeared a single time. DNA for the CDR3: TGTGCCAGTAACCCAGGGGGCACAAATCAGCCCCAGCATTTT. It encodes CASNPGGTNQPQHF. V is TRBV19 and J is TRBJ1-5; 8 bases match TRBD1. Germline lookup yields CDR1 LNHDA and CDR2 SQIVND (reference sequence). V shed 7 bases, J shed 4 bases, and the junction held 6 bases outside the gene matches. This CDR3 has 14 residues.

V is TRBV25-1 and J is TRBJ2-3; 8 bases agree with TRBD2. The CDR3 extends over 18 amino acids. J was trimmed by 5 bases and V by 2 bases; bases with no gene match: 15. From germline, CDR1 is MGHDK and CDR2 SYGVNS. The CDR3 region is CASSEQARGAAGVDTQYF. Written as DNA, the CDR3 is TGTGCCAGCAGTGAACAAGCACGGGGGGCAGCGGGGGTAGATACGCAGTATTTT.

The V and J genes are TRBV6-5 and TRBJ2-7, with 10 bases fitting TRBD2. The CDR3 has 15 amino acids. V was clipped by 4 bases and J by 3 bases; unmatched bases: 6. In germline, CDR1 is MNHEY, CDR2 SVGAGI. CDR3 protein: CASSSLAGEGYEQYF. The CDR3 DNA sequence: TGTGCCAGCAGTTCCCTAGCGGGAGAAGGCTACGAGCAGTACTTC.

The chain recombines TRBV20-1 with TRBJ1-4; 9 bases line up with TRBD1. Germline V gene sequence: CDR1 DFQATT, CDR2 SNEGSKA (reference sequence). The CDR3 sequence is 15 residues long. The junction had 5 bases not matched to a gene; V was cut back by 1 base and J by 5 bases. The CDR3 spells CSARGVGQGNEKLFF. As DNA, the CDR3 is TGCAGTGCTAGAGGTGTAGGACAGGGGAATGAAAAACTGTTTTTT.

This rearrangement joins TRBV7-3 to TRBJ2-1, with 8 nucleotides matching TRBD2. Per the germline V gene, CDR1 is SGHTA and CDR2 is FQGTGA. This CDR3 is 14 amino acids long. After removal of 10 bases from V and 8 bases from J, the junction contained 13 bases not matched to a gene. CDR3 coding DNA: TGTGCCACCGCTCCGAGCGGGAGCGGCGATGAGCAGTTCTTC. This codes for CATAPSGSGDEQFF. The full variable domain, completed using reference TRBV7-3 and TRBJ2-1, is GAGVSQTPSNKVTEKGKYVELRCDPISGHTALYWYRQSLGQGPEFLIYFQGTGAADDSGLPNDRFFAVRPEGSVSTLKIQRTERGDSAVYLCATAPSGSGDEQFFGPGTRLTVL.

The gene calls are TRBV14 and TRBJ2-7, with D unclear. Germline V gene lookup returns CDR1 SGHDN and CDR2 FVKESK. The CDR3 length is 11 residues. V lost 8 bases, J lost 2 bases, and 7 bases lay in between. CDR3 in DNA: TGTGCCAGCGGGCAGGCCTACGAGCAGTACTTC. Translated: CASGQAYEQYF. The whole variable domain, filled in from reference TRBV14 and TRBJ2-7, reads EAGVTQFPSHSVIEKGQTVTLRCDPISGHDNLYWYRRVMGKEIKFLLHFVKESKQDESGMPNNRFLAERTGGTYSTLKVQPAELEDSGVYFCASGQAYEQYFGPGTRLTVT.

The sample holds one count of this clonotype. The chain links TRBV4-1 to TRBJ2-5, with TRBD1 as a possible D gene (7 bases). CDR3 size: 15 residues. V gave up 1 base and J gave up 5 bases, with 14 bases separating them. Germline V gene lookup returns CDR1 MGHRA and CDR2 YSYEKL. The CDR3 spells CASSQGRGLAETQYF. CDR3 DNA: TGCGCCAGCAGCCAAGGGAGGGGGCTGGCGGAGACCCAGTACTTC.

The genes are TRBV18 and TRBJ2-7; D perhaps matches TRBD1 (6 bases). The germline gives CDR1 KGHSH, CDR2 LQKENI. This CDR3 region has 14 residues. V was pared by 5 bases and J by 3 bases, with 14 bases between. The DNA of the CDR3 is TGTGCCAGCTCAGAAACCGGGACATACTACGAGCAGTACTTC. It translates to CASSETGTYYEQYF.

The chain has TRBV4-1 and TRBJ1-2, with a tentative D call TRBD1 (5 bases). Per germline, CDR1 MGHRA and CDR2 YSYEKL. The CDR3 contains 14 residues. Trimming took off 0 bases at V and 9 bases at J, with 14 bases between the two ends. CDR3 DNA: TGCGCCAGCAGCCAAGATCCCGGGGGTTTGCGCTACACCTTC. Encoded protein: CASSQDPGGLRYTF.

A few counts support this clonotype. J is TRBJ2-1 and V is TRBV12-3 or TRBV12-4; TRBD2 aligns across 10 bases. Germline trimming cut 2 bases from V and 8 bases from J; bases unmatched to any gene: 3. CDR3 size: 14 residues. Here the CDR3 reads CASSLRTSGDEQFF. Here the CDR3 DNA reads TGTGCCAGCAGTTTACGGACTAGCGGAGATGAGCAGTTCTTC.

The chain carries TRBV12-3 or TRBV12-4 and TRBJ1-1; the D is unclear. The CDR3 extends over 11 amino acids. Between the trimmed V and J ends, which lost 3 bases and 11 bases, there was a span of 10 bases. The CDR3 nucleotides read TGTGCCAGCAGTTTTGAAGGGAAGGCTTTCTTT. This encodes CASSFEGKAFF.

The CDR3 coding sequence is TGTGCCAGCAGCCAAGGACAGTCACCCCTCCACTTT. Protein sequence: CASSQGQSPLHF. The chain uses TRBV6-5 and TRBJ1-6, with D possibly TRBD1 on 6 matching bases. Looked up from germline, CDR1 is MNHEY and CDR2 is SVGAGI. The length of the CDR3 is 12 residues. The ends were cut back, 6 bases at V and 10 bases at J, with 10 bases in the middle.

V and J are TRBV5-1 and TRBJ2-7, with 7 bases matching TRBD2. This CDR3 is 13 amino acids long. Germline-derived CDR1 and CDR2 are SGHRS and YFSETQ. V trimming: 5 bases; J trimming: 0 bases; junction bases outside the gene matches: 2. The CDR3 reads CASRPGGSYEQYF. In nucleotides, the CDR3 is TGCGCCAGCAGGCCGGGGGGCTCCTACGAGCAGTACTTC.

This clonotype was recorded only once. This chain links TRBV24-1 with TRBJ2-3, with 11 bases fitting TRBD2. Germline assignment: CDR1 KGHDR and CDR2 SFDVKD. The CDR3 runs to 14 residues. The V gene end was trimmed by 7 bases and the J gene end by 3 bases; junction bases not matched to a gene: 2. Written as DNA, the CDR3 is TGTGCCACCAGCACTAGCGGGGGTACAGATACGCAGTATTTT. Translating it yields CATSTSGGTDTQYF.

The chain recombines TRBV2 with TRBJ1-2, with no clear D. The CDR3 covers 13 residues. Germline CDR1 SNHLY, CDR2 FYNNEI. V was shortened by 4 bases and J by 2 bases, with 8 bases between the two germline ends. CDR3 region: CASSVLENYGYTF. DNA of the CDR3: TGTGCCAGCAGTGTCTTGGAAAACTATGGCTACACCTTC.

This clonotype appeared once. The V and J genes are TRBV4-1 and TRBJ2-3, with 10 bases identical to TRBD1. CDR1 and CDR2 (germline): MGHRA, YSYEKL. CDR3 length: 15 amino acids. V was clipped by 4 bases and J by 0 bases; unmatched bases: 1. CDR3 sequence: CASSLGQGSTDTQYF. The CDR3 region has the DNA TGCGCCAGCAGCCTGGGACAGGGGAGCACAGATACGCAGTATTTT.

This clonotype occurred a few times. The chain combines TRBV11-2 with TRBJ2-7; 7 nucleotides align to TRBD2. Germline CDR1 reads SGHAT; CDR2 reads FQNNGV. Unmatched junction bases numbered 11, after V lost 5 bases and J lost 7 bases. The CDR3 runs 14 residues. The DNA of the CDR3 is TGTGCCAGCAGCGACACGCGGGGGAGCGGTGAGCAGTACTTC. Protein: CASSDTRGSGEQYF.

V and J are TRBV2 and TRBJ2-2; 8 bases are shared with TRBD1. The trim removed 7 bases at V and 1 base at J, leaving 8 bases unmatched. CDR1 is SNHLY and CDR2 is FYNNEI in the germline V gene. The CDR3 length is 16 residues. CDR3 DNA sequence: TGTGCCAGCATTATTCAGGGGGCCTTGAACACCGGGGAGCTGTTTTTT. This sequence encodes CASIIQGALNTGELFF.